This record looks at one TCR beta chain sequence and its context. Its antigen is still unknown. This entry belongs to a study of vaccination and CD4 T cells after COVID-19. Treatment noted: roughly nine-day PBMC culture with coronavirus spike peptide pools or control peptides (ViraFEST assay). Cultured CD4+ T-cell DNA underwent Oncomine TCR Beta short-read sequencing. TCRdb ran MiXCR on the PCR reads and lists one entry per CDR3 protein. The data show under 20,000 distinct CDR3 sequences, around 40% seen once. With 6 bases removed from V and 5 bases from J, the gap between germline ends came to 21 bases. Germline V gene lookup returns CDR1 SEHNR and CDR2 FQNEAQ (reference sequence). The CDR3 covers 16 residues.

The chain carries TRBV7-9 and TRBJ2-3; D remains ambiguous. The sequence was collected from a human donor with COVID-19. The sequenced material came from cultured CD4+ T cells from blood. The CDR3 region has the DNA TGTGCCAGCAGATCGTGGGTTCGGTCTCTGGGAGATACGCAGTATTTT. Protein: CASRSWVRSLGDTQYF.